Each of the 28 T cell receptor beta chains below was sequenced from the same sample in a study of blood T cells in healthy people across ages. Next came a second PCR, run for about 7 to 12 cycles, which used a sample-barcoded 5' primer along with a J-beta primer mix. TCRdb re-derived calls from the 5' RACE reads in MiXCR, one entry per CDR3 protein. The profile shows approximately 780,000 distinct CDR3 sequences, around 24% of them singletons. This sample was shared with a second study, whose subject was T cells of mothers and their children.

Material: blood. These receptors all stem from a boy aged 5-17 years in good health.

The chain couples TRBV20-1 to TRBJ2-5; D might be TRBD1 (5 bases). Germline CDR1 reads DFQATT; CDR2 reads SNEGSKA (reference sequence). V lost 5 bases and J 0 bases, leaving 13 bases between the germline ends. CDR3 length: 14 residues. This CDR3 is CSAPRAGNQETQYF. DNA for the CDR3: TGCAGTGCTCCCAGGGCAGGGAACCAAGAGACCCAGTACTTC.

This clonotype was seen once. CDR3 DNA sequence: TGTGCCAGCAGCTTAGAGGCGGGGAGATTTCGCGAGCAGTACTTC. This translates into CASSLEAGRFREQYF. V usage is TRBV7-2 and J usage is TRBJ2-7; TRBD2 is a possible D gene (6 bases). Germline V gene lookup returns CDR1 SGHTA and CDR2 FQGNSA. Trimming took 1 base from V and 6 from J, leaving 16 bases between them. This CDR3 has 15 amino acids.

The CDR3 DNA sequence: TGTGCCAGTAGTATTGACGGCCGAGACAAGTCCACAGATACGCAGTATTTT. The encoded protein is CASSIDGRDKSTDTQYF. The chain joins TRBV19 to TRBJ2-3; no definite D call. V gave up 3 bases and J gave up 2 bases, with 18 bases separating them. Germline lookup yields CDR1 LNHDA and CDR2 SQIVND (reference sequence). The CDR3 has 17 residues. Full variable domain (remainder filled in from reference TRBV19 and TRBJ2-3): DGGITQSPKYLFRKEGQNVTLSCEQNLNHDAMYWYRQDPGQGLRLIYYSQIVNDFQKGDIAEGYSVSREKKESFPLTVTSAQKNPTAFYLCASSIDGRDKSTDTQYFGPGTRLTVL.

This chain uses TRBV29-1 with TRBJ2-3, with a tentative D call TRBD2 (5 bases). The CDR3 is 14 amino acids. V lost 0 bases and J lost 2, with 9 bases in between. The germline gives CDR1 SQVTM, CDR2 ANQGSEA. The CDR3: CSVEEREFTDTQYF. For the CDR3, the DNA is TGCAGCGTTGAAGAGAGGGAGTTCACAGATACGCAGTATTTT.

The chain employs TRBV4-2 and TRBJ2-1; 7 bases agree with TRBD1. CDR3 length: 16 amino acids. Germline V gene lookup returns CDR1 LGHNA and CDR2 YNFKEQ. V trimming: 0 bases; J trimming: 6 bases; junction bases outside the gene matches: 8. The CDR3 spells CASSQDSLQGINEQFF. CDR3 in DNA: TGTGCCAGCAGCCAAGATTCCCTACAGGGGATCAATGAGCAGTTCTTC.

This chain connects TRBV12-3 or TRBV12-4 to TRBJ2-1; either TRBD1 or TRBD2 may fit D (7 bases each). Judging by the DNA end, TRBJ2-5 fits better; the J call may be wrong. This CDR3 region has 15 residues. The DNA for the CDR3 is TGTGCCAGCAGTTTTGGACTAGGGGGCGCAGAGACCCAGTACTTC. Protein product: CASSFGLGGAETQYF.

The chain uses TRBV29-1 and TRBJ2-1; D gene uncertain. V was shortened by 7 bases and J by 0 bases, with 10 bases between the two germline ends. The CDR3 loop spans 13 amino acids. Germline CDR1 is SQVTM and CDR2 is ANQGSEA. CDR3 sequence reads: CSGRTASYNEQFF. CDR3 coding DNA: TGCAGCGGTAGGACGGCCTCCTACAATGAGCAGTTCTTC.

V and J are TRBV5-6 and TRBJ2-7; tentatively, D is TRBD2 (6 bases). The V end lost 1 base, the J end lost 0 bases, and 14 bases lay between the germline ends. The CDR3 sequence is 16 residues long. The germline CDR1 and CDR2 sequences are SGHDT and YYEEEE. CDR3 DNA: TGTGCCAGCAGCTTGCTCCGATGGACTACCTCCTACGAGCAGTACTTC. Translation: CASSLLRWTTSYEQYF.

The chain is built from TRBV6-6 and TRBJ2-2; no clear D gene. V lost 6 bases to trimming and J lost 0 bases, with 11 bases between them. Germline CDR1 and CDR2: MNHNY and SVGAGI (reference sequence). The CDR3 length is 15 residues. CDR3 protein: CASRGRVANTGELFF. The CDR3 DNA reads TGTGCCAGCAGGGGCCGGGTAGCGAACACCGGGGAGCTGTTTTTT.

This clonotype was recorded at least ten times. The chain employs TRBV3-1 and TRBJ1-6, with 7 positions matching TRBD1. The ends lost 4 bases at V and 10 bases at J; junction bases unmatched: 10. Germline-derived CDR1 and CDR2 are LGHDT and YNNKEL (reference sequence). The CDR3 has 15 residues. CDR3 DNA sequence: TGTGCCAGCAGCCCCATGGACAGGAAGGGATCACCCCTCCACTTT. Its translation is CASSPMDRKGSPLHF.

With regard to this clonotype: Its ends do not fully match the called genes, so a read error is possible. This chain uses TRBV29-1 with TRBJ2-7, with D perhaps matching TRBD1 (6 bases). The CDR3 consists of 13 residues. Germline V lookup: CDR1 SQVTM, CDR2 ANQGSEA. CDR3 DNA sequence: TGCAGCGCATTGGACAGCAAGTACTACGAGCGGTACTTC. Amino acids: CSALDSKYYERYF.

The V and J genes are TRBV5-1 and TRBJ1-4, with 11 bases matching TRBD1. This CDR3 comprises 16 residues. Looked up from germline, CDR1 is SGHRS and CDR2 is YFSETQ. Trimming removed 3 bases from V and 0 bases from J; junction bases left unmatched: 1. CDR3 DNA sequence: TGCGCCAGCAGCTGGGACAGGGGGGCAACTAATGAAAAACTGTTTTTT. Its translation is CASSWDRGATNEKLFF. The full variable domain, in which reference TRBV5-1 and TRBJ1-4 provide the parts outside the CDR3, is KAGVTQTPRYLIKTRGQQVTLSCSPISGHRSVSWYQQTPGQGLQFLFEYFSETQRNKGNFPGRFSGRQFSNSRSEMNVSTLELGDSALYLCASSWDRGATNEKLFFGSGTQLSVL.

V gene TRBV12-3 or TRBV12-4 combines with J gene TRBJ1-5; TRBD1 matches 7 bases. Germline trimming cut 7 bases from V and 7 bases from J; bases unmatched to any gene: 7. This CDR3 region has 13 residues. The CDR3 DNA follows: TGTGCCAGCATGGAAGCAGGGGGGCAGCCCCAGCATTTT. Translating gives CASMEAGGQPQHF.

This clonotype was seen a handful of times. This chain's CDR3 is CASSEAGRDNEQFF. In DNA, the CDR3 is TGTGCCAGCAGTGAAGCAGGTCGGGACAATGAGCAGTTCTTC. V and J are TRBV2 and TRBJ2-1; D gene unclear. The germline CDR1 and CDR2 sequences are SNHLY and FYNNEI. This CDR3 contains 14 residues. V gave up 0 bases and J gave up 5 bases, with 8 bases separating them.

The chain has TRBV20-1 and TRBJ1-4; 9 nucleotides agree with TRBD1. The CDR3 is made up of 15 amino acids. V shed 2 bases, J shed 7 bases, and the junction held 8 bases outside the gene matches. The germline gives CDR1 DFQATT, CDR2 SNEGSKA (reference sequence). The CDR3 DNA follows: TGCAGTGCTAGAAACCGACAGGGGGTCGGTGAAAAACTGTTTTTT. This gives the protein CSARNRQGVGEKLFF.

The CDR3 DNA reads as TGTGCCAGCAGCTATTGGGACAGACTGAACACTGAAGCTTTCTTT. Residues: CASSYWDRLNTEAFF. The chain couples TRBV5-4 to TRBJ1-1; 7 nucleotides match TRBD1. The CDR3 has 15 amino acids. CDR1 is SGHNT and CDR2 is YYREEE in the germline V gene (reference sequence). V shed 3 bases, J shed 0 bases, and the junction held 5 bases outside the gene matches.

The CDR3 is CASSLAGTGIIQYF. CDR3 nucleotide sequence: TGTGCCAGCAGCTTAGCGGGGACAGGTATAATTCAGTACTTC. The V and J genes are TRBV7-2 and TRBJ2-4; TRBD1 agrees at 8 bases. Germline V gives CDR1 SGHTA, CDR2 FQGNSA. The V segment lost 0 bases and the J segment 10 bases; nucleotides outside the gene matches: 5. The CDR3 spans 14 residues.

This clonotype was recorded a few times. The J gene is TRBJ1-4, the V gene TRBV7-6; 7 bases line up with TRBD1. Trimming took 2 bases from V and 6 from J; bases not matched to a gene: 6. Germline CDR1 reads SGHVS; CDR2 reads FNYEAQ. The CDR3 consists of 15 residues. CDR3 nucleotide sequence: TGTGCCAGCAGCTTAAGGGACAGCAGCTATGAAAAACTGTTTTTT. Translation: CASSLRDSSYEKLFF.

The CDR3 region is CASLSGRTNTGELFF. CDR3 DNA: TGTGCCAGCTTATCGGGGCGGACGAACACCGGGGAGCTGTTTTTT. The rearrangement links TRBV6-6 to TRBJ2-2; D is tentatively TRBD1 or TRBD2 (5 bases each). The CDR3 loop spans 15 amino acids. Trimming cost V 8 bases and J 0 bases, with 13 bases left between them. Germline lookup yields CDR1 MNHNY and CDR2 SVGAGI (reference sequence).

The CDR3 here is CASRTGPTTNEAFF. The CDR3 DNA reads as TGTGCCAGCAGGACGGGACCTACTACGAATGAAGCTTTCTTT. This rearrangement joins TRBV6-1 to TRBJ1-1; tentative D call: TRBD1 (5 bases). Per germline, CDR1 MNHNS and CDR2 SASEGT. This CDR3 spans 14 amino acids. V lost 6 bases and J lost 7, with 18 bases in between.

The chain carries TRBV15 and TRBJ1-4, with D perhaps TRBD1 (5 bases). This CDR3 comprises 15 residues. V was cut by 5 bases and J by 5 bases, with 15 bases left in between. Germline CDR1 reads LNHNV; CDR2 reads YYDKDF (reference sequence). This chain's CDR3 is CATSRGRNENEKLFF. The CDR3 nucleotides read TGTGCCACCAGCCGGGGACGGAACGAAAATGAAAAACTGTTTTTT.

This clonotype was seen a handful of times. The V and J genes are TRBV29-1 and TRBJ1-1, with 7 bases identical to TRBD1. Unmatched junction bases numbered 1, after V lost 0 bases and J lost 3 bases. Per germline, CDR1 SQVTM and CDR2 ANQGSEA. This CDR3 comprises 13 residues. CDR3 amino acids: CSVEEDRDTEAFF. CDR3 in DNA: TGCAGCGTTGAAGAAGACAGGGACACTGAAGCTTTCTTT.

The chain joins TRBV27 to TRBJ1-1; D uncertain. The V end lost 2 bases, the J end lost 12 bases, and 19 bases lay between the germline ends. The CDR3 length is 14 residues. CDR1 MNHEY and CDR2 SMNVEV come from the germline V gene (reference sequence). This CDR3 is CASSLRRIWGVTFF. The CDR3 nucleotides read TGTGCCAGCAGTTTAAGGCGAATCTGGGGAGTCACTTTCTTT.

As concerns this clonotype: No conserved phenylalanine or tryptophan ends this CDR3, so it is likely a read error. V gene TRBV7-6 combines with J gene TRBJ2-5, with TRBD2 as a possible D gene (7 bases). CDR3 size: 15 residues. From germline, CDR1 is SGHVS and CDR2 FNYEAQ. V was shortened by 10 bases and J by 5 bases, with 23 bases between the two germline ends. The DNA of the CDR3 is TGTGCCACGCAAGGTCGGAGGGGGGGCGGTGAGACCCAGTACCTC. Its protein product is CATQGRRGGGETQYL.

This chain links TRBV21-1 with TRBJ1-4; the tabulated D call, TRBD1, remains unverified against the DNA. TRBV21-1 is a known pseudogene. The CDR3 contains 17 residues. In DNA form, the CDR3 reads TGTGCCAGCAGCAAGGCCTCCACGACAGGGCCTAATGAAAAACTGTTTTTT. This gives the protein CASSKASTTGPNEKLFF.

CDR3 residues: CASSLAQGRDTQYF. The CDR3 DNA follows: TGCGCCAGCAGCTTGGCCCAGGGGAGAGATACGCAGTATTTT. This chain links TRBV5-1 with TRBJ2-3; D may be TRBD1 (6 bases). CDR1 and CDR2 from the germline V gene are SGHRS and YFSETQ. Trimming left V 0 bases short and J 5 bases short, with 10 bases between. This CDR3 contains 14 residues.

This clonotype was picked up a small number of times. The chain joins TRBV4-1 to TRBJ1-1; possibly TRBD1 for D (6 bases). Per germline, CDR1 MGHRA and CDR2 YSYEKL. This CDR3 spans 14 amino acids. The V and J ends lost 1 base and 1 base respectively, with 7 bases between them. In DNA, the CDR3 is TGCGCCAGCAGCCAAGTCAGGGGGAACACTGAAGCTTTCTTT. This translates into CASSQVRGNTEAFF.

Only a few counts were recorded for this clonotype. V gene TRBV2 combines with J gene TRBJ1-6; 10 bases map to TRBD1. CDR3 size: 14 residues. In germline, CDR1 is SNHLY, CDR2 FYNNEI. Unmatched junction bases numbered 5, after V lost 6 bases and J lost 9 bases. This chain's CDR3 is CASRGQGFGSPLHF. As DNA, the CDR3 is TGTGCCAGCAGGGGACAGGGGTTCGGTTCACCCCTCCACTTT.